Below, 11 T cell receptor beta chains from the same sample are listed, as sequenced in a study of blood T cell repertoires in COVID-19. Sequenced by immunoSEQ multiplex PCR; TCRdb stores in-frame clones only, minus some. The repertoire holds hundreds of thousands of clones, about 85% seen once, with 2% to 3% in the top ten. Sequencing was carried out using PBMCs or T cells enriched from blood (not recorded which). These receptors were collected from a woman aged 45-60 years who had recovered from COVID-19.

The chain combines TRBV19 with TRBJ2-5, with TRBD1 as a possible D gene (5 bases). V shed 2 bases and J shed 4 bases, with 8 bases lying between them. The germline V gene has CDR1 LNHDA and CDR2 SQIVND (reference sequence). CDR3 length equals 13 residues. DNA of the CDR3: TGTGCCAGTAGTATATTTCAGGGAGAGACCCAGTACTTC. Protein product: CASSIFQGETQYF.

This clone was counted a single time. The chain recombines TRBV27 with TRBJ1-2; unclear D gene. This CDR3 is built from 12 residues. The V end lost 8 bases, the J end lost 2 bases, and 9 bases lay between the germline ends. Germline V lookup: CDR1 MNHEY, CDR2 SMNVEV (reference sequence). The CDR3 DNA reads TGTGCCAGCCGAGGAGTAAACTATGGCTACACCTTC. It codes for CASRGVNYGYTF.

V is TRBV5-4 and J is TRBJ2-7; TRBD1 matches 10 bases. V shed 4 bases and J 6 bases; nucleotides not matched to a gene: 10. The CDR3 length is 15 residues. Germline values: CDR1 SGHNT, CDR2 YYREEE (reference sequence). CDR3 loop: CASSVRGTGVLEQYF. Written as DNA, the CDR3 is TGTGCCAGCAGCGTACGCGGGACAGGGGTTCTCGAGCAGTACTTC. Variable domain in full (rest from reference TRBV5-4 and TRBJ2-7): ETGVTQSPTHLIKTRGQQVTLRCSSQSGHNTVSWYQQALGQGPQFIFQYYREEENGRGNFPPRFSGLQFPNYSSELNVNALELDDSALYLCASSVRGTGVLEQYFGPGTRLTVT.

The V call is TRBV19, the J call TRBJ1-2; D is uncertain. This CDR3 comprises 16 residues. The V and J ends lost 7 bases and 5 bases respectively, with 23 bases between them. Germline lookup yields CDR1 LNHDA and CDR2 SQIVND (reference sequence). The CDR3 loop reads CASTRGRPRESYGYTF. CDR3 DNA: TGTGCCAGTACCCGGGGAAGGCCTCGGGAGTCTTATGGCTACACCTTC.

The CDR3 DNA is TGTGCCTGGAGCCTCTCAGATACGCAGTATTTT. Its translation: CAWSLSDTQYF. The chain links TRBV30 to TRBJ2-3; D not certain. V was pared by 3 bases and J by 4 bases, with 5 bases between. Per germline, CDR1 GTSNPN and CDR2 SVGIG (reference sequence). The CDR3 length is 11 residues.

For the CDR3, the DNA is TGTGCCAGCAGTTCAGGTGGTCAGCCCCAGCATTTT. This gives the protein CASSSGGQPQHF. The chain carries TRBV12-3 or TRBV12-4 and TRBJ1-5; D not certain. The length of the CDR3 is 12 residues. V gave up 4 bases and J gave up 6 bases, with 7 bases separating them.

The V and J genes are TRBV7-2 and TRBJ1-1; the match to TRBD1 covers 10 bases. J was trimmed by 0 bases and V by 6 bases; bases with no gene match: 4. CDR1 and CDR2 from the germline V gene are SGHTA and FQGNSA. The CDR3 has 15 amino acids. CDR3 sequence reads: CASSKGTGVNTEAFF. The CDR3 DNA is TGTGCCAGCAGTAAAGGGACAGGGGTGAACACTGAAGCTTTCTTT.

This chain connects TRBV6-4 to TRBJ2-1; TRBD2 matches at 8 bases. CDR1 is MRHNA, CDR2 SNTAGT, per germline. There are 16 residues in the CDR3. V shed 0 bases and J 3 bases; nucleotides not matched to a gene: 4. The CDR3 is CASSDSISGSYNEQFF. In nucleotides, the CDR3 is TGTGCCAGCAGTGACTCAATCAGCGGGAGCTACAATGAGCAGTTCTTC.

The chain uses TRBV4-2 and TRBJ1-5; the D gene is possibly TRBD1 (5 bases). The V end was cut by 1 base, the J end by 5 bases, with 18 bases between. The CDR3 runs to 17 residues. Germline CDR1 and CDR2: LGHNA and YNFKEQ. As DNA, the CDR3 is TGTGCCAGCAGCCAAGTGCTTGGGGTGACAGAATATCAGCCCCAGCATTTT. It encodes CASSQVLGVTEYQPQHF.

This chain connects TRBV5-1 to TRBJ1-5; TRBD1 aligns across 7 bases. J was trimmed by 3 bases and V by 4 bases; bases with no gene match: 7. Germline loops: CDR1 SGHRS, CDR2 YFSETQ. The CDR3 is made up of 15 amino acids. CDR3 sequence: CASSPGDSFNQPQHF. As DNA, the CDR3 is TGCGCCAGCAGCCCTGGGGACAGTTTCAATCAGCCCCAGCATTTT.

The CDR3 loop reads CASSLGQTKGQETQYF. The CDR3, as DNA: TGTGCCAGCAGCTTGGGACAGACCAAGGGCCAAGAGACCCAGTACTTC. The gene calls are TRBV5-4 and TRBJ2-5; TRBD1 might be the D (5 bases). Trimming took 0 bases from V and 1 from J, leaving 13 bases between them. The CDR3 length is 16 residues. Germline-derived CDR1 and CDR2 are SGHNT and YYREEE (reference sequence).